This entry describes one T cell receptor beta chain. CDR3 length: 15 residues. Deletions cut 6 bases from V and 1 base from J, with 15 bases between. Germline V CDR1 and CDR2: SNHLY, FYNNEI. These data come from a study of neoadjuvant anti-PD-1 for oral cavity cancer. Sequencing used immunoSEQ multiplex PCR; TCRdb keeps in-frame clones, though not all of them. The table records around 13,000 clones, 70% of them present only once. This sequence originates from a person aged 35 to 85 with oral cavity squamous cell carcinoma. The rearrangement joins TRBV2 to TRBJ2-5; the D is unclear. The material sequenced was PBMCs, taken before nivolumab (anti-PD-1) treatment. In nucleotides, the CDR3 is TGTGCCAGCAGCCAGCAGGCCGTCGTCCAAGAGACCCAGTACTTC. Amino acid sequence: CASSQQAVVQETQYF.